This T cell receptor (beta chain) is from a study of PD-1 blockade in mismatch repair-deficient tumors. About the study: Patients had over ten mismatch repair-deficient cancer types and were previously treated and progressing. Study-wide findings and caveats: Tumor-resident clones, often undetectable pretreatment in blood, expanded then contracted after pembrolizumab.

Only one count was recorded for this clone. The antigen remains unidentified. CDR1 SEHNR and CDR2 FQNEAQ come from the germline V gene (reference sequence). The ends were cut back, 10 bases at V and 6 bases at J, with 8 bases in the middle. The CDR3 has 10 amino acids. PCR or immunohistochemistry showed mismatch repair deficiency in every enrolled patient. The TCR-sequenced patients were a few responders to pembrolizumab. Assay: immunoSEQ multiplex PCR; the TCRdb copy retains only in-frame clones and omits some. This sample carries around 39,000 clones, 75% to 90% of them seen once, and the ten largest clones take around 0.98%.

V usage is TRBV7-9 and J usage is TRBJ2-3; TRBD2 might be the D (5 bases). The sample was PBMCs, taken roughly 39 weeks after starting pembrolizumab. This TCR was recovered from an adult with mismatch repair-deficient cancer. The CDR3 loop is CATIADTQYF. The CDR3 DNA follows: TGTGCCACCATAGCGGATACGCAGTATTTT.